The 29 T cell receptor beta chains below come from one sample, sequenced in a study of a mutant IDH1 vaccine in newly diagnosed glioma. Their antigens are not known. The protocol was immunoSEQ multiplex PCR, while the TCRdb copy is restricted to in-frame clones and leaves out a portion. The sample consists of more than 25,000 clones, 89% of them appearing once. The sample's time point: week 5, during vaccination. Alongside topical imiquimod, each dose of vaccine comprised 300 ug of mutant IDH1 20-mer peptide. The source was PBMCs, collected from a glioma patient whose treatment included an IDH1 peptide vaccine. These receptor sequences come from a man in his late teens or twenties with glioma.

The CDR3 sequence: CASSPTRGGRGQKQFF. The CDR3 DNA follows: TGTGCCAGCAGCCCTACACGAGGCGGGAGGGGTCAAAAGCAGTTCTTC. This chain joins TRBV7-2 and TRBJ2-1; 9 bases match TRBD2. J was trimmed by 11 bases and V by 5 bases; bases with no gene match: 16. Germline CDR1 is SGHTA and CDR2 is FQGNSA. The CDR3 consists of 16 residues. The full variable domain, with the rest looked up from reference TRBV7-2 and TRBJ2-1, is GAGVSQSPSNKVTEKGKDVELRCDPISGHTALYWYRQSLGQGLEFLIYFQGNSAPDKSGLPSDRFSAERTGGSVSTLTIQRTQQEDSAVYLCASSPTRGGRGQKQFFGPGTRLTVL.

The V gene is TRBV6-1, the J gene TRBJ1-3, with D hard to call. Trimming cost V 2 bases and J 0 bases, with 11 bases left between them. Per the germline V gene, CDR1 is MNHNS and CDR2 is SASEGT. The CDR3 runs to 16 residues. The DNA for the CDR3 is TGTGCCAGCAGTGAACAAGGAGGAAGCTCTGGAAACACCATATATTTT. It encodes CASSEQGGSSGNTIYF.

V gene TRBV21-1 combines with J gene TRBJ1-5. TRBV21-1 is tagged as a pseudogene. The CDR3 totals 16 residues. Here the CDR3 DNA reads TGTGCCAGCAGCAAAGATGGACGGGCCTACAATCAGCCCCAGCATTTT. Translated, it gives CASSKDGRAYNQPQHF.

The gene calls are TRBV4-1 and TRBJ2-7; D not certain. Germline V lookup: CDR1 MGHRA, CDR2 YSYEKL. The CDR3 sequence is 11 residues long. V lost 0 bases, J lost 7 bases, and 4 bases lay in between. CDR3: CASSQEAEQYF. DNA of the CDR3: TGCGCCAGCAGCCAAGAGGCAGAGCAGTACTTC.

The V call is TRBV5-5, the J call TRBJ1-3; perhaps TRBD1 as D (5 bases). Germline V gene lookup returns CDR1 SGHKS and CDR2 YYEKEE (reference sequence). Trimming took off 0 bases at V and 0 bases at J, with 7 bases between the two ends. This CDR3 has 15 residues. CDR3 sequence reads: CASSLEQASGNTIYF. The CDR3 DNA sequence: TGTGCCAGCAGCTTGGAACAGGCCTCTGGAAACACCATATATTTT.

In DNA form, the CDR3 reads TGTGCCAGCAGTGAAGAAAGGTACTCGGATGGGCCAAGTTCACCCCTCCACTTT. Its protein product is CASSEERYSDGPSSPLHF. The chain combines TRBV6-1 with TRBJ1-6; no firm D call. Trimming cost V 1 base and J 9 bases, with 22 bases left between them. This CDR3 is 18 amino acids long. The V gene's germline CDR1 is MNHNS and CDR2 SASEGT.

The chain recombines TRBV6-5 with TRBJ1-5; possible D gene TRBD1, 5 bases. Germline V gene sequence: CDR1 MNHEY, CDR2 SVGAGI. The CDR3 length is 14 residues. The germline V and J ends were trimmed by 5 bases and 7 bases, with 15 bases remaining between them. CDR3 protein: CASSSHRSGQPQHF. In nucleotides, the CDR3 is TGTGCCAGCAGTAGCCACAGGTCTGGGCAGCCCCAGCATTTT.

A remark on this clone: At one end, the junction sequence differs from germline, possibly due to a read error. The gene calls are TRBV30 and TRBJ2-1, with 14 bases matching TRBD2. This CDR3 is 14 amino acids long. CDR1 and CDR2 (germline): GTSNPN, SVGIG (reference sequence). The CDR3 spells CAWSPGTSGSSCIF. The CDR3 DNA sequence: TGTGCCTGGAGCCCCGGGACTAGCGGGAGTTCCTGTATCTTC.

This clone was detected only once. This rearrangement joins TRBV19 to TRBJ2-1; 8 nucleotides match TRBD1. Trimming cost V 6 bases and J 6 bases; bases outside gene matches: 10. CDR1 and CDR2 from the germline V gene are LNHDA and SQIVND (reference sequence). The CDR3 runs to 15 residues. Written as DNA, the CDR3 is TGTGCCAGTAGCACGGCCAGGGGGCTACCCAATGAGCAGTTCTTC. Residues: CASSTARGLPNEQFF.

V usage is TRBV6-1 and J usage is TRBJ1-2; 7 bases are a match to TRBD1. V was pared by 7 bases and J by 4 bases, with 3 bases of the junction left unmatched. Germline V gives CDR1 MNHNS, CDR2 SASEGT. The CDR3 length is 12 residues. CDR3 coding DNA: TGTGCCAGCACCCGGGACAGCTATGGCTACACCTTC. It specifies CASTRDSYGYTF.

The genes are TRBV9 and TRBJ2-3; D uncertain. Germline V gene lookup returns CDR1 SGDLS and CDR2 YYNGEE. This CDR3 is 14 amino acids long. V gave up 3 bases and J gave up 3 bases, with 11 bases separating them. CDR3 nucleotides: TGTGCCAGCAGCGGATTGGGATCTACAGATACGCAGTATTTT. It yields the protein CASSGLGSTDTQYF.

This clone showed up just once. V gene TRBV9 combines with J gene TRBJ2-2; D is uncertain. V dropped 0 bases and J dropped 8 bases, with 5 bases sitting between them. The V gene's germline CDR1 is SGDLS and CDR2 YYNGEE. The CDR3 runs 12 residues. As DNA, the CDR3 is TGTGCCAGCAGCGTAGATGTTGGGGAGCTGTTTTTT. Amino acids: CASSVDVGELFF.

The rearrangement links TRBV25-1 to TRBJ1-2; a possible D gene is TRBD1 (5 bases). Trimming stripped 3 bases from V and 4 bases from J, with 12 bases between. The CDR3 loop spans 14 amino acids. Germline V gene lookup returns CDR1 MGHDK and CDR2 SYGVNS. CDR3 in DNA: TGTGCCAGCAGTGACAGGGCACTCGGCTATGGCTACACCTTC. Translation gives CASSDRALGYGYTF.

The chain recombines TRBV4-2 with TRBJ2-2, with 8 bases that match TRBD1. The V segment lost 4 bases and the J segment 4 bases; nucleotides outside the gene matches: 11. The germline V gene has CDR1 LGHNA and CDR2 YNFKEQ. The CDR3 consists of 17 residues. The CDR3 protein is CASSLRGQGHGTGELFF. CDR3 nucleotide sequence: TGTGCCAGCAGCCTCCGCGGACAGGGTCATGGCACCGGGGAGCTGTTTTTT.

V and J are TRBV27 and TRBJ1-4; 9 nucleotides match TRBD1. This CDR3 has 15 residues. With 5 bases clipped from V and 5 bases from J, the junction kept 6 bases outside the gene matches. Germline values: CDR1 MNHEY, CDR2 SMNVEV (reference sequence). In DNA, the CDR3 is TGTGCCAGCAGTCCGACAGGGGGGTCAAATGAAAAACTGTTTTTT. This codes for CASSPTGGSNEKLFF. Full variable domain (missing parts from reference TRBV27 and TRBJ1-4): EAQVTQNPRYLITVTGKKLTVTCSQNMNHEYMSWYRQDPGLGLRQIYYSMNVEVTDKGDVPEGYKVSRKEKRNFPLILESPSPNQTSLYFCASSPTGGSNEKLFFGSGTQLSVL.

This clone came up once. The J gene is TRBJ2-2, the V gene TRBV19; a possible D gene is TRBD1 (6 bases). V shed 3 bases and J shed 6 bases, with 8 bases lying between them. The CDR3 consists of 13 residues. Germline loops: CDR1 LNHDA, CDR2 SQIVND (reference sequence). The CDR3 DNA sequence: TGTGCCAGTAGTATCTCAGGGGCCGGGGAGCTGTTTTTT. Residues: CASSISGAGELFF.

The chain combines TRBV9 with TRBJ1-1, with D possibly being TRBD1 (6 bases). The CDR3 covers 16 residues. Germline V gene sequence: CDR1 SGDLS, CDR2 YYNGEE. With 4 bases removed from V and 3 bases from J, the gap between germline ends came to 19 bases. CDR3 sequence (DNA): TGTGCCAGCAGCCATCGGACAGAAAGGTGGGACACTGAAGCTTTCTTT. As protein: CASSHRTERWDTEAFF.

The rearrangement uses TRBV30 and TRBJ1-5; D is unclear. Trimming shortened V by 2 bases and J by 0 bases, and 14 bases separated the two germline ends. Per germline, CDR1 GTSNPN and CDR2 SVGIG (reference sequence). CDR3 size: 16 residues. The CDR3 loop reads CAWSYGQTYSNQPQHF. The CDR3 DNA follows: TGTGCCTGGAGTTATGGGCAGACTTATAGCAATCAGCCCCAGCATTTT.

V is TRBV5-4 and J is TRBJ1-6; 9 bases line up with TRBD1. This CDR3 has 15 residues. J gave up 7 bases and V 2 bases, and 4 bases lay outside the gene matches. CDR1 is SGHNT, CDR2 YYREEE, per germline (reference sequence). Here the CDR3 DNA reads TGTGCCAGCAGCTTAACGGACAGGGGAAATTCACCCCTCCACTTT. Translation gives CASSLTDRGNSPLHF.

This clone was counted a few times. This chain joins TRBV21-1 and TRBJ1-5; TRBD1, the table's D call, was not compared with the DNA. TRBV21-1 is deemed a pseudogene. This CDR3 comprises 13 residues. The CDR3 nucleotides read TGTGCCAGCAGGGGGCCCCACAATCAGCCCCAGCATTTT. Residues: CASRGPHNQPQHF.

This chain uses TRBV6-5 with TRBJ2-3; TRBD2 is a possible D gene (6 bases). The ends were cut back, 8 bases at V and 11 bases at J, with 17 bases in the middle. This CDR3 is 12 amino acids long. Germline CDR1 reads MNHEY; CDR2 reads SVGAGI. The CDR3 region has the DNA TGTGCCAGCCAATTTAGACGGGAGCGGCAGTATTTT. This gives the protein CASQFRRERQYF.

This CDR3 is CASSQSSGRKYEQYF. CDR3 nucleotides: TGCGCCAGCAGCCAATCTAGCGGGAGAAAGTACGAGCAGTACTTC. The rearrangement uses TRBV4-3 and TRBJ2-7, with 10 bases identical to TRBD2. In germline, CDR1 is LGHNA, CDR2 YSLEER. V trimming: 2 bases; J trimming: 4 bases; junction bases outside the gene matches: 5. The CDR3 sequence is 15 residues long.

This rearrangement joins TRBV6-1 to TRBJ1-1; the D is unclear. CDR1 and CDR2 (germline): MNHNS, SASEGT. The CDR3 has 14 amino acids. The V end was cut by 6 bases, the J end by 0 bases, with 11 bases between. DNA of the CDR3: TGTGCCAGCAGCCCCACAGCCGTGAACACTGAAGCTTTCTTT. Translated, it gives CASSPTAVNTEAFF.

The genes are TRBV27 and TRBJ1-1; unclear D gene. Trimming left V 0 bases short and J 1 base short, with 9 bases between. Germline V gene data show CDR1 as MNHEY and CDR2 as SMNVEV (reference sequence). This CDR3 comprises 15 residues. The CDR3: CASSLSGRSNTEAFF. The CDR3 nucleotides read TGTGCCAGCAGTTTATCCGGGAGGTCGAACACTGAAGCTTTCTTT.

This rearrangement joins TRBV27 to TRBJ2-2; 7 bases match TRBD1. The germline V gene encodes CDR1 MNHEY and CDR2 SMNVEV (reference sequence). The CDR3 sequence is 16 residues long. After removal of 0 bases from V and 2 bases from J, the junction contained 3 bases not matched to a gene. Written as DNA, the CDR3 is TGTGCCAGCAGTTTATCGACAGGGACAAACACCGGGGAGCTGTTTTTT. Protein product: CASSLSTGTNTGELFF.

V and J are TRBV6-5 and TRBJ2-2; D uncertain. This CDR3 has 15 residues. V was pared by 2 bases and J by 1 base, with 8 bases between. CDR1 is MNHEY and CDR2 is SVGAGI in the germline V gene. The CDR3 loop reads CASSYGIVNTGELFF. CDR3 nucleotide sequence: TGTGCCAGCAGTTACGGGATCGTGAACACCGGGGAGCTGTTTTTT.

The V call is TRBV6-5, the J call TRBJ1-5, with TRBD1 identical over 7 bases. CDR1 and CDR2 from the germline V gene are MNHEY and SVGAGI. This CDR3 has 13 residues. Trimming removed 6 bases from V and 5 bases from J; junction bases left unmatched: 4. CDR3 in amino acids: CASSPDRYQPQHF. The CDR3 DNA reads as TGTGCCAGCAGCCCGGACAGGTATCAGCCCCAGCATTTT.

The V call is TRBV5-5, the J call TRBJ1-1; 10 bases map to TRBD1. The ends lost 6 bases at V and 0 bases at J; junction bases unmatched: 17. Per the germline V gene, CDR1 is SGHKS and CDR2 is YYEKEE (reference sequence). There are 19 residues in the CDR3. The CDR3 nucleotides read TGTGCCAGCACCCCTAGCTTAGGGGACAGGGGCTTCATGAACACTGAAGCTTTCTTT. Translation: CASTPSLGDRGFMNTEAFF.

This clone was detected only a few times. The V and J genes are TRBV27 and TRBJ1-5; a weak D match, TRBD1 (5 bases). V lost 5 bases and J lost 6, with 26 bases in between. Germline CDR1 MNHEY, CDR2 SMNVEV (reference sequence). This CDR3 region has 18 residues. Here the CDR3 reads CASSGVPGSSARGQPQHF. The CDR3 nucleotides read TGTGCCAGCAGTGGGGTACCAGGGAGCTCCGCCCGAGGTCAGCCCCAGCATTTT.